What follows are 11 T cell receptor beta chains derived from one specimen sequenced in a study of shared clonotypes between healthy human individuals. The protocol was immunoSEQ multiplex PCR, while the TCRdb copy is restricted to in-frame clones and leaves out a portion. The sample lists 850,000 to 1,100,000 clones, roughly 77% occurring once. Sequencing input: memory CD4+ T cells from PBMCs. Subset described: CD45RA-negative fraction. Receptor source: a man in his late teens or twenties in good health. Some clones in this sample may be carry-over from other donors' samples.

V gene TRBV5-1 combines with J gene TRBJ2-2, with a weak D call TRBD1 (5 bases). Germline CDR1 is SGHRS and CDR2 is YFSETQ. The CDR3 spans 15 residues. V was pared by 0 bases and J by 6 bases, with 12 bases between. For the CDR3, the DNA is TGCGCCAGCAGCTTGGCGGTAGGGGTGGCCGGGGAGCTGTTTTTT. Amino acid sequence: CASSLAVGVAGELFF.

The rearrangement links TRBV5-4 to TRBJ1-1; a weak D match, TRBD1 (6 bases). Trimming shortened V by 4 bases and J by 3 bases, and 16 bases separated the two germline ends. This CDR3 contains 15 residues. The germline V gene has CDR1 SGHNT and CDR2 YYREEE (reference sequence). CDR3 DNA: TGTGCCAGCAGCCCGGGAGGGCAGGGGTACACTGAAGCTTTCTTT. Translated: CASSPGGQGYTEAFF.

To note about this clone: The same CDR3 can be traced to other DNA sequences in this sample. The rearrangement uses TRBV30 and TRBJ2-6; the match to TRBD1 covers 9 bases. V gave up 8 bases and J gave up 1 base; unmatched junction bases: 6. In germline, CDR1 is GTSNPN, CDR2 SVGIG (reference sequence). CDR3 length: 15 residues. CDR3 sequence (DNA): TGTGCCCGGGACAGGGATGTTTCTGGGGCCAACGTCCTGACTTTC. Translating it yields CARDRDVSGANVLTF.

This clone was counted a few times. The chain recombines TRBV15 with TRBJ1-5; D not resolved. Germline assignment: CDR1 LNHNV and CDR2 YYDKDF (reference sequence). This CDR3 contains 14 residues. Trimming took off 9 bases at V and 1 base at J, with 13 bases between the two ends. CDR3 in amino acids: CATWKGPSNQPQHF. Here the CDR3 DNA reads TGTGCCACGTGGAAGGGTCCAAGCAATCAGCCCCAGCATTTT.

The chain is built from TRBV7-2 and TRBJ2-2; 9 bases are a match to TRBD1. V gave up 6 bases and J gave up 4 bases; unmatched junction bases: 6. The germline V gene encodes CDR1 SGHTA and CDR2 FQGNSA. The CDR3 is 15 residues long. The CDR3 protein is CASRTDRGGTGELFF. The CDR3 DNA follows: TGTGCCAGCAGAACCGACAGGGGGGGCACCGGGGAGCTGTTTTTT.

This sequence joins TRBV4-3 and TRBJ2-1, with 10 bases matching TRBD1. V trimming: 0 bases; J trimming: 10 bases; junction bases outside the gene matches: 0. Germline V gene data show CDR1 as LGHNA and CDR2 as YSLEER. CDR3 length equals 13 residues. The CDR3 coding sequence is TGCGCCAGCAGCCAAGAGGACAGGGGGGAGCAGTTCTTC. Translating it yields CASSQEDRGEQFF.

The V gene is TRBV5-1, the J gene TRBJ2-7; D could derive from TRBD1 or TRBD2 (5 bases each). Germline CDR1 SGHRS, CDR2 YFSETQ. Trimming pared 5 bases from V and 3 bases from J, leaving 18 bases between. The CDR3 sequence is 15 residues long. The CDR3 protein is CASRRVGLGDYEQYF. CDR3 nucleotide sequence: TGCGCCAGCAGGAGGGTGGGGCTGGGGGACTACGAGCAGTACTTC.

In this sample, this clone turned up once. The rearrangement links TRBV5-1 to TRBJ2-7, with 7 positions matching TRBD1. J gave up 5 bases and V 0 bases, and 8 bases lay outside the gene matches. Germline CDR1 and CDR2: SGHRS and YFSETQ. CDR3 length equals 15 residues. In nucleotides, the CDR3 is TGCGCCAGCAGCTTGGACAGGGGAATGCGCGACGAGCAGTACTTC. It codes for CASSLDRGMRDEQYF. The whole variable domain, filled in from reference TRBV5-1 and TRBJ2-7, reads KAGVTQTPRYLIKTRGQQVTLSCSPISGHRSVSWYQQTPGQGLQFLFEYFSETQRNKGNFPGRFSGRQFSNSRSEMNVSTLELGDSALYLCASSLDRGMRDEQYFGPGTRLTVT.

The rearrangement uses TRBV6-5 and TRBJ1-1; the D gene is possibly TRBD1 (6 bases). Germline CDR1 is MNHEY and CDR2 is SVGAGI. The V end lost 0 bases, the J end lost 11 bases, and 13 bases lay between the germline ends. This CDR3 is built from 13 residues. CDR3 coding DNA: TGTGCCAGCAGTTACTCGGGGGGCCGCTATGCTTTCTTT. It codes for CASSYSGGRYAFF.

This clone was counted a few times. This chain joins TRBV7-9 and TRBJ2-7; TRBD1 is a possible D gene (5 bases). With 2 bases removed from V and 7 bases from J, the gap between germline ends came to 18 bases. Germline CDR1 SEHNR, CDR2 FQNEAQ (reference sequence). The CDR3 covers 15 residues. CDR3 DNA: TGTGCCAGCAGCTTATCCAGGGTGTCAGTGGGGGAGCAGTACTTC. Translating gives CASSLSRVSVGEQYF.

This clone was seen more than once but under ten times. The chain joins TRBV28 to TRBJ1-2; D not certain. CDR1 is MDHEN, CDR2 SYDVKM, per germline. Trimming removed 6 bases at V and 5 bases at J, with 10 bases between. The CDR3 spans 12 residues. CDR3 DNA sequence: TGTGCCAGCAGCCGCGCCATGTATGGCTACACCTTC. Residues: CASSRAMYGYTF.